A selection of T cell receptor beta chains follows, all from one sample in a study of blood T cell repertoires in COVID-19. Method: immunoSEQ multiplex PCR; TCRdb's copy keeps in-frame clones and lacks some. The profile shows 200,000 to 300,000 clones, 88% of them singletons. Sequencing was performed on peripheral blood. These receptors all come from a woman aged 40-49 years who had recovered from COVID-19. The CDR3 runs from the conserved cysteine through the conserved F or W. The D gene is left open where the match is weak. A row's size may be missing; if present it is once, few, many or a size class.

V: TRBV5-1; J: TRBJ1-4; D: .; length: 15; size: .; CDR3: CASSGGASPNEKLFF; DNA: TGCGCCAGCAGCGGGGGGGCCAGCCCAAATGAAAAACTGTTTTTT
V: TRBV6-6; J: TRBJ1-5; D: .; length: 15; size: .; CDR3: CASSPVGGGNQPQHF; DNA: TGTGCCAGCAGTCCAGTGGGAGGAGGCAATCAGCCCCAGCATTTT
V: TRBV5-6; J: TRBJ2-7; D: .; length: 14; size: .; CDR3: CASSLWQAPGEQYF; DNA: TGTGCCAGCAGCTTGTGGCAGGCCCCGGGGGAGCAGTACTTC
V: TRBV9; J: TRBJ2-5; D: TRBD2; length: 17; size: .; CDR3: CASNKRGSSGSHETQYF; DNA: TGTGCCAGCAACAAGCGGGGGTCTAGCGGGAGTCACGAGACCCAGTACTTC
V: TRBV5-4; J: TRBJ1-2; D: .; length: 13; size: .; CDR3: CASSPRTANGYTF; DNA: TGTGCCAGCAGCCCACGGACAGCGAATGGCTACACCTTC
V: TRBV6-5; J: TRBJ1-1; D: .; length: 14; size: .; CDR3: CASSYVGGRPEAFF; DNA: TGTGCCAGCAGTTACGTGGGGGGTCGCCCTGAAGCTTTCTTT
V: TRBV5-4; J: TRBJ1-1; D: .; length: 15; size: .; CDR3: CASSLGGLEGTEAFF; DNA: TGTGCCAGCAGCTTGGGGGGGTTGGAGGGCACTGAAGCTTTCTTT
V: TRBV6-5; J: TRBJ2-5; D: TRBD2; length: 15; size: .; CDR3: CASSYALAGGETQYF; DNA: TGTGCCAGCAGTTACGCGCTAGCGGGAGGAGAGACCCAGTACTTC
V: TRBV27; J: TRBJ1-5; D: .; length: 13; size: .; CDR3: CASSSRYGQPQHF; DNA: TGTGCCAGCAGTTCCAGGTACGGTCAGCCCCAGCATTTT
V: TRBV6-5; J: TRBJ2-1; D: TRBD2; length: 14; size: .; CDR3: CATYPGGAYNEQFF; DNA: TGTGCCACCTACCCGGGAGGCGCCTACAATGAGCAGTTCTTC
V: TRBV6-5; J: TRBJ1-2; D: .; length: 14; size: once; CDR3: CASSYSQGPYGYTF; DNA: TGTGCCAGCAGTTACTCCCAGGGGCCTTATGGCTACACCTTC
V: TRBV9; J: TRBJ1-2; D: TRBD1; length: 14; size: few; CDR3: CASRVGDRGGGYTF; DNA: TGTGCCAGCAGGGTGGGGGACAGGGGAGGTGGCTACACCTTC
V: TRBV9; J: TRBJ2-1; D: TRBD2; length: 17; size: .; CDR3: CASSARQGLAGYNEQFF; DNA: TGTGCCAGCAGCGCCAGACAAGGACTAGCGGGGTACAATGAGCAGTTCTTC
V: TRBV5-1; J: TRBJ1-1; D: .; length: 13; size: .; CDR3: CASQGGTGTEAFF; DNA: TGCGCCAGTCAGGGTGGTACGGGCACTGAAGCTTTCTTT
V: TRBV15; J: TRBJ1-5; D: TRBD1; length: 16; size: .; CDR3: CATSRRTGGGNQPQHF; DNA: TGTGCCACCAGCAGGCGGACAGGGGGTGGCAATCAGCCCCAGCATTTT
V: TRBV30; J: TRBJ2-5; D: .; length: 13; size: .; CDR3: CAWSHRRGETQYF; DNA: TGTGCCTGGAGCCACAGGAGAGGAGAGACCCAGTACTTC
V: TRBV6-5; J: TRBJ1-2; D: .; length: 14; size: once; CDR3: CASLRTGGGYGYTF; DNA: TGTGCCAGCCTCCGGACGGGGGGCGGCTATGGCTACACCTTC
V: TRBV13; J: TRBJ2-7; D: TRBD2; length: 15; size: .; CDR3: CATPEWREKSYEQYF; DNA: TGTGCCACCCCCGAATGGCGGGAGAAGTCCTACGAGCAGTACTTC
V: TRBV7-2; J: TRBJ1-6; D: TRBD1; length: 15; size: few; CDR3: CASSLGTGVWSPLHF; DNA: TGTGCCAGCAGCTTAGGGACAGGGGTTTGGTCACCCCTCCACTTT
V: TRBV30; J: TRBJ2-1; D: TRBD2; length: 15; size: .; CDR3: CAWSALAGGPGVQFF; DNA: TGTGCCTGGAGTGCCCTAGCGGGAGGGCCCGGGGTGCAGTTCTTC
V: TRBV25-1; J: TRBJ2-3; D: .; length: 13; size: .; CDR3: CASSGGESRPRYF; DNA: TGTGCCAGCAGTGGGGGGGAGTCTAGGCCCCGGTATTTT
V: TRBV18; J: TRBJ2-5; D: TRBD2; length: 14; size: .; CDR3: CASSGTSGSQTQYF; DNA: TGTGCCAGCTCCGGGACTAGCGGGAGCCAGACCCAGTACTTC
V: TRBV18; J: TRBJ2-7; D: .; length: 15; size: .; CDR3: CASSPAGTNPYEQYF; DNA: TGTGCCAGCTCACCCGCGGGGACCAACCCGTACGAGCAGTACTTC
V: TRBV15; J: TRBJ1-5; D: .; length: 16; size: .; CDR3: CATSRGGRISNQPQHF; DNA: TGTGCCACCAGCAGGGGGGGACGGATCAGCAATCAGCCCCAGCATTTT
V: TRBV9; J: TRBJ2-2; D: TRBD2; length: 19; size: .; CDR3: CASSPRGAGGITNTGELFF; DNA: TGTGCCAGCAGCCCGAGGGGGGCGGGAGGGATAACGAACACCGGGGAGCTGTTTTTT
V: TRBV6-5; J: TRBJ1-1; D: TRBD1; length: 14; size: .; CDR3: CASSLQGAGTEAFF; DNA: TGTGCCAGCAGCTTACAGGGGGCAGGGACTGAAGCTTTCTTT
V: TRBV11-1; J: TRBJ2-7; D: .; length: 13; size: .; CDR3: CASSLLRSYEQYF; DNA: TGTGCCAGCAGCTTGCTTCGGTCCTACGAGCAGTACTTC
V: TRBV4-2; J: TRBJ2-3; D: TRBD2; length: 18; size: .; CDR3: CASSQVSGRRGSTDTQYF; DNA: TGTGCCAGCAGCCAAGTTAGCGGGAGGCGGGGGAGCACAGATACGCAGTATTTT
V: TRBV5-1; J: TRBJ2-5; D: .; length: 12; size: .; CDR3: CASWGGGETQYF; DNA: TGCGCCAGCTGGGGGGGCGGAGAGACCCAGTACTTC
V: TRBV5-6; J: TRBJ1-1; D: .; length: 13; size: once; CDR3: CASSLERLTEAFF; DNA: TGTGCCAGCAGCTTGGAGCGCCTGACTGAAGCTTTCTTT
V: TRBV11-3; J: TRBJ2-5; D: .; length: 14; size: .; CDR3: CASSYRDSEETQYF; DNA: TGTGCCAGCAGCTACCGGGACTCTGAAGAGACCCAGTACTTC
V: TRBV30; J: TRBJ1-6; D: TRBD1; length: 14; size: .; CDR3: CAWSTDRAGSPLHF; DNA: TGTGCCTGGAGTACCGACAGGGCGGGTTCACCCCTCCACTTT
V: TRBV19; J: TRBJ1-6; D: TRBD1; length: 14; size: .; CDR3: CASNPQGANSPLHF; DNA: TGTGCCAGTAACCCACAGGGGGCGAATTCACCCCTCCACTTT
V: TRBV9; J: TRBJ2-7; D: TRBD2; length: 14; size: .; CDR3: CASSVGTSGYEQYF; DNA: TGTGCCAGCAGCGTGGGGACTAGTGGGTACGAGCAGTACTTC
V: TRBV2; J: TRBJ1-1; D: TRBD1; length: 13; size: .; CDR3: CASSLGRAGGAFF; DNA: TGTGCCAGCAGCCTCGGAAGGGCAGGGGGGGCTTTCTTT
V: TRBV6-2/TRBV6-3; J: TRBJ1-1; D: TRBD1; length: 13; size: few; CDR3: CASSPGGGTEAFF; DNA: TGTGCCAGCAGCCCAGGGGGCGGCACTGAAGCTTTCTTT
V: TRBV12-3/TRBV12-4; J: TRBJ1-1; D: TRBD1; length: 11; size: .; CDR3: CASSRGSEAFF; DNA: TGTGCCAGCAGCAGGGGGTCTGAAGCTTTCTTT
V: TRBV7-9; J: TRBJ1-2; D: TRBD1; length: 15; size: once; CDR3: CASSPGTGAFYGYTF; DNA: TGTGCCAGCAGCCCAGGGACAGGGGCTTTCTATGGCTACACCTTC
V: TRBV6-5; J: TRBJ2-7; D: .; length: 15; size: .; CDR3: CASTRGDRSSYEQYF; DNA: TGTGCCAGCACCCGGGGGGACAGGAGCTCCTACGAGCAGTACTTC
V: TRBV11-2; J: TRBJ1-2; D: TRBD1; length: 17; size: .; CDR3: CASSRRTGGEANYGYTF; DNA: TGTGCCAGCAGCCGCCGGACAGGGGGCGAAGCTAACTATGGCTACACCTTC
V: TRBV5-4; J: TRBJ1-1; D: TRBD1; length: 13; size: .; CDR3: CASSSDRLGEAFF; DNA: TGTGCCAGCAGCTCGGACAGGTTGGGTGAAGCTTTCTTT
V: TRBV2; J: TRBJ2-7; D: .; length: 11; size: once; CDR3: CASSPTYEQYF; DNA: TGTGCCAGCAGTCCCACCTACGAGCAGTACTTC
V: TRBV5-5; J: TRBJ2-7; D: TRBD1; length: 16; size: .; CDR3: CASSTQTGGRGYEQYF; DNA: TGTGCCAGCAGCACCCAGACAGGGGGTCGCGGCTACGAGCAGTACTTC
V: TRBV12-3/TRBV12-4; J: TRBJ1-2; D: .; length: 13; size: .; CDR3: CASSLTANYGYTF; DNA: TGTGCCAGCAGTTTGACAGCTAACTATGGCTACACCTTC
V: TRBV30; J: TRBJ2-5; D: .; length: 11; size: .; CDR3: CAWSVLETQYF; DNA: TGTGCCTGGAGTGTCCTTGAGACCCAGTACTTC
V: TRBV6-5; J: TRBJ2-7; D: TRBD2; length: 15; size: .; CDR3: CASTQGLAGGYEQYF; DNA: TGTGCCAGCACCCAGGGGCTAGCGGGGGGCTACGAGCAGTACTTC
V: TRBV29-1; J: TRBJ1-2; D: .; length: 14; size: .; CDR3: CSVVGSREGPGYTF; DNA: TGCAGCGTTGTCGGGTCTAGGGAGGGGCCTGGCTACACCTTC
V: TRBV19; J: TRBJ1-2; D: .; length: 14; size: .; CDR3: CASSIGAGNYGYTF; DNA: TGTGCCAGTAGTATAGGGGCAGGTAACTATGGCTACACCTTC